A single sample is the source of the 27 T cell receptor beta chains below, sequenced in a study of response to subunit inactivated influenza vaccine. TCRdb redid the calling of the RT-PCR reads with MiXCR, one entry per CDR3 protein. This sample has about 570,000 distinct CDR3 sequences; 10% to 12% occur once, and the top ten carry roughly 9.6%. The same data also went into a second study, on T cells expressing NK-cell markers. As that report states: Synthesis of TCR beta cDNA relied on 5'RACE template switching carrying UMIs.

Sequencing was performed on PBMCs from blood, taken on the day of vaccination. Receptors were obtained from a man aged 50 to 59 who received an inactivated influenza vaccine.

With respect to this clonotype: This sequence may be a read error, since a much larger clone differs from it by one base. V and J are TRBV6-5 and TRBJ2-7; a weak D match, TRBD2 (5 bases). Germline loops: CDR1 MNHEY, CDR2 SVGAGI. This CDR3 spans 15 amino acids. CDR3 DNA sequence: TGTGCCAGCAGTTACTCTTTCGGGGATTCCTACGAGCAGTGCTTC. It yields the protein CASSYSFGDSYEQCF.

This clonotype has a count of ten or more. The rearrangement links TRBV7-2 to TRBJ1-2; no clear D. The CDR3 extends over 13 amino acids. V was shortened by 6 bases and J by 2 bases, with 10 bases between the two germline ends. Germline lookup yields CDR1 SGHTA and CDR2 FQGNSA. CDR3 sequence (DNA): TGTGCCAGCAGTCCGAGCGGGAACTATGGCTACACCTTC. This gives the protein CASSPSGNYGYTF.

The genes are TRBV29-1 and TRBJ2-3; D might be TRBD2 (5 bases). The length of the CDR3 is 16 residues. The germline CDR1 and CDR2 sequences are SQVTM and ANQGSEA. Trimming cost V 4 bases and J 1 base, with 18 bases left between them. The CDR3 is CSVVLSPAGGTDTQYF. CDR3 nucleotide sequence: TGCAGCGTTGTTCTCAGTCCGGCCGGGGGCACAGATACGCAGTATTTT.

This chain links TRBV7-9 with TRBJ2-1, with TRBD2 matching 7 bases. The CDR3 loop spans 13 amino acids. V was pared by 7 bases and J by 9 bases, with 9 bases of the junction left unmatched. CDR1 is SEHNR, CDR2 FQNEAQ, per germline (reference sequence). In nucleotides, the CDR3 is TGTGCCAGCAACCGGGGGGTTATGAGTGAGCAGTTCTTC. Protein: CASNRGVMSEQFF.

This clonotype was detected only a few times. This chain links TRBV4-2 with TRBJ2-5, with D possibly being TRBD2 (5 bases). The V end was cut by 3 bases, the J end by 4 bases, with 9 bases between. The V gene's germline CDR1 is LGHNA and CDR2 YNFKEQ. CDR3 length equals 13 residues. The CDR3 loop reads CASSQGERETQYF. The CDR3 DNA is TGTGCCAGCAGCCAGGGAGAGCGAGAGACCCAGTACTTC.

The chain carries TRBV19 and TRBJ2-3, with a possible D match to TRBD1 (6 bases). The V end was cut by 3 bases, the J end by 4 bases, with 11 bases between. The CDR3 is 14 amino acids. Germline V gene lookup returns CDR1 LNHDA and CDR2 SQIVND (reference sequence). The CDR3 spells CASSMDSRADTQYF. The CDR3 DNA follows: TGTGCCAGTAGTATGGACAGCCGCGCAGATACGCAGTATTTT.

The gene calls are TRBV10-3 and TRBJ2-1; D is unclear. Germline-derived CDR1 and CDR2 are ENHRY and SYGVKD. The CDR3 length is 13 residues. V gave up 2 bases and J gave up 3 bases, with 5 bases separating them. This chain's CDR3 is CAISEDRYNEQFF. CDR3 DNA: TGTGCCATCAGTGAGGACCGCTACAATGAGCAGTTCTTC.

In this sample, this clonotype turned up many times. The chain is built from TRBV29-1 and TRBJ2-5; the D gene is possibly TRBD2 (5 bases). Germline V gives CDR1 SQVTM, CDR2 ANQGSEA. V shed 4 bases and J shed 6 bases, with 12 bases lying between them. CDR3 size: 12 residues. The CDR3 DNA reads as TGCAGCGTTGTAGCCGGGGAAAAGACCCAGTACTTC. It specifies CSVVAGEKTQYF. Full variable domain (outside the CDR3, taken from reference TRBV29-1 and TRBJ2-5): SAVISQKPSRDICQRGTSLTIQCQVDSQVTMMFWYRQQPGQSLTLIATANQGSEATYESGFVIDKFPISRPNLTFSTLTVSNMSPEDSSIYLCSVVAGEKTQYFGPGTRLLVL.

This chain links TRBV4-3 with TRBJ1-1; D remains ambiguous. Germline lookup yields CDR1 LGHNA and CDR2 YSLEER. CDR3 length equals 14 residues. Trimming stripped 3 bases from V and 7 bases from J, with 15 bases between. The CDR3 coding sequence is TGCGCCAGCAGCCAGTCAAGGGTCAGAGGTGAAGCTTTCTTT. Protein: CASSQSRVRGEAFF.

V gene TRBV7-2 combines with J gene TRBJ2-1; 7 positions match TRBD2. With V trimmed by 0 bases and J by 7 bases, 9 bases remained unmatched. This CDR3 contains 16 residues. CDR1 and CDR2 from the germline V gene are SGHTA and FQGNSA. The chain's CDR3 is CASSLAGRDYYNEQFF. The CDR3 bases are TGTGCCAGCAGCTTAGCGGGAAGGGACTACTATAATGAGCAGTTCTTC.

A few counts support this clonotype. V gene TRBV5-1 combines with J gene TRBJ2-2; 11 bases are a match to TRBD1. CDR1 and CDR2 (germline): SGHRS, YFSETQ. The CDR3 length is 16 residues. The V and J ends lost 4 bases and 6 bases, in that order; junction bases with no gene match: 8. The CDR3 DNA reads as TGCGCCAGCAGCAGGACAGGGGGCGCAATCCCCGGGGAGCTGTTTTTT. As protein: CASSRTGGAIPGELFF.

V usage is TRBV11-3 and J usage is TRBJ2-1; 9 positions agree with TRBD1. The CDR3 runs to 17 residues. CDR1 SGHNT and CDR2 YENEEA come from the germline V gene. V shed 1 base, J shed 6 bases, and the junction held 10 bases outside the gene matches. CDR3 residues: CASSLGLQTGGINEQFF. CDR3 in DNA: TGTGCCAGCAGCTTAGGTTTACAGACAGGGGGGATCAATGAGCAGTTCTTC.

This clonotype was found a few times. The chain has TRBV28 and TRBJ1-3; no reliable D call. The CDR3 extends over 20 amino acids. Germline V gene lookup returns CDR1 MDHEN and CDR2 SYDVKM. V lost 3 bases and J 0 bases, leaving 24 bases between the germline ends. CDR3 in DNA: TGTGCCAGCAGTTTGCCCCGAAGGCCCGGACGCCCGAGCTCTGGAAACACCATATATTTT. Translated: CASSLPRRPGRPSSGNTIYF.

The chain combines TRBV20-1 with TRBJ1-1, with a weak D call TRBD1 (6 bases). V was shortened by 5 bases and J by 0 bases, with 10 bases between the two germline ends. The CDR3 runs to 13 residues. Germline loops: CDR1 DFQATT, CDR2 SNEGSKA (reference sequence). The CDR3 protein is CSASGHLNTEAFF. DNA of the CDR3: TGCAGTGCTTCGGGACACCTGAACACTGAAGCTTTCTTT.

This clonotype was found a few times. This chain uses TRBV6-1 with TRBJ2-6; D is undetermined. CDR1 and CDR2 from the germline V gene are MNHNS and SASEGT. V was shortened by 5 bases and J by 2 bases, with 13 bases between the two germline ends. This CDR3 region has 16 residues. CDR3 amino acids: CASSPSLGTGANVLTF. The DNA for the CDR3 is TGTGCCAGCAGTCCAAGCTTAGGTACTGGGGCCAACGTCCTGACTTTC.

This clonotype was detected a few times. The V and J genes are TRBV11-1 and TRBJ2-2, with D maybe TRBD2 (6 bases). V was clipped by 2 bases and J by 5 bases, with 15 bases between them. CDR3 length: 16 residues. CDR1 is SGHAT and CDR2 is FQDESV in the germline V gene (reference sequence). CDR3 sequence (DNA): TGTGCCAGCAGCTTAAGGATGGGAGGTCCTACCGGGGAGCTGTTTTTT. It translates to CASSLRMGGPTGELFF. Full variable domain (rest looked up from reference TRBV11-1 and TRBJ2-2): EAEVAQSPRYKITEKSQAVAFWCDPISGHATLYWYRQILGQGPELLVQFQDESVVDDSQLPKDRFSAERLKGVDSTLKIQPAELGDSAMYLCASSLRMGGPTGELFFGEGSRLTVL.

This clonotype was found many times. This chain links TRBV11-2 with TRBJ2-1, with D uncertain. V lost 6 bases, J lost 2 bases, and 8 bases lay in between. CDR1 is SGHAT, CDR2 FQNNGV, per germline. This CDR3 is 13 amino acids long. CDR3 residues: CASRKLTYNEQFF. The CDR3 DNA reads TGTGCCAGCAGAAAACTTACCTACAATGAGCAGTTCTTC.

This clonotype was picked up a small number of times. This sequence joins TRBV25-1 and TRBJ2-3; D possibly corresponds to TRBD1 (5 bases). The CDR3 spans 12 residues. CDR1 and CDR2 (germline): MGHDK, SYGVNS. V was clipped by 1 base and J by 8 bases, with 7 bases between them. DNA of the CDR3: TGTGCCAGCAGTGAATTGGGGCCTACGCAGTATTTT. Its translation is CASSELGPTQYF.

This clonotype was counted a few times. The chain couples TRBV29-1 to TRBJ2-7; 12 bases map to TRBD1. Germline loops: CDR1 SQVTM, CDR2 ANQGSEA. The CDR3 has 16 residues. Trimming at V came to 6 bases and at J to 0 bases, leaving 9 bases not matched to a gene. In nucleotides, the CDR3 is TGCAGCGTCCAGGGACAGGGGGCGACTAGCTCCTACGAGCAGTACTTC. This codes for CSVQGQGATSSYEQYF.

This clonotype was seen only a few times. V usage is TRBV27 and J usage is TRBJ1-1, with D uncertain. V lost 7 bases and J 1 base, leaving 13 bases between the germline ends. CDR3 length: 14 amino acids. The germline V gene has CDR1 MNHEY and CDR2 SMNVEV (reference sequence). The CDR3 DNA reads TGTGCCAGCAAATTCCGGTCCGGGAACACTGAAGCTTTCTTT. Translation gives CASKFRSGNTEAFF.

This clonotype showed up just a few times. The CDR3 DNA reads TGCGCCAGCAGCGACGACAGGGAGAGGCCTGAAGCTTTCTTT. Protein product: CASSDDRERPEAFF. This rearrangement joins TRBV4-1 to TRBJ1-1; 7 bases fit TRBD1. With 5 bases clipped from V and 6 bases from J, the junction kept 9 bases outside the gene matches. There are 14 residues in the CDR3. The germline CDR1 and CDR2 sequences are MGHRA and YSYEKL.

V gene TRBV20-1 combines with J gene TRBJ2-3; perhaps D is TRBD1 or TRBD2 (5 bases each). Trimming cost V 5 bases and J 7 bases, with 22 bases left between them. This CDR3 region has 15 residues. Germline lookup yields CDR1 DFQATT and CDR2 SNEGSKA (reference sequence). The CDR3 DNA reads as TGCAGTGCTGCGGGTGTCGGGACCCGATCCTATACGCAGTATTTT. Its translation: CSAAGVGTRSYTQYF.

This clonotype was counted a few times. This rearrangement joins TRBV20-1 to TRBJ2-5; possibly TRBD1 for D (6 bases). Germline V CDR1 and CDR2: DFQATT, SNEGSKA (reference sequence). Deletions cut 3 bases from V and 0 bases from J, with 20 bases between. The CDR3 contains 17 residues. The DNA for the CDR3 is TGCAGTGCTAGCTCCCCGCAGACAGGAATGTACCAAGAGACCCAGTACTTC. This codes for CSASSPQTGMYQETQYF.

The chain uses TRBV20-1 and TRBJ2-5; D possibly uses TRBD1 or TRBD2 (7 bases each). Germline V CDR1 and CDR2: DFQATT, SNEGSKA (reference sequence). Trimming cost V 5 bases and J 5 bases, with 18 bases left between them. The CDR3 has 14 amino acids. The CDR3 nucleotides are TGCAGTGCTTCCAGGGGGGGCAGGGGGGAGACCCAGTACTTC. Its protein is CSASRGGRGETQYF.

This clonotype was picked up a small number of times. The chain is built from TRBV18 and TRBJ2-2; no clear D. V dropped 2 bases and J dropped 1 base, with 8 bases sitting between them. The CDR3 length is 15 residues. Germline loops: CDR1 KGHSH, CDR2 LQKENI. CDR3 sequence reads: CASSPETVNTGELFF. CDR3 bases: TGTGCCAGCTCACCAGAGACGGTGAACACCGGGGAGCTGTTTTTT.

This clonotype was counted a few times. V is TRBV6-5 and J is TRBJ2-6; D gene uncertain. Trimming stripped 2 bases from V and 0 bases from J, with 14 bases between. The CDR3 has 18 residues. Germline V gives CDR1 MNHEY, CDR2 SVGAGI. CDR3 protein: CASSYHGPSGSGANVLTF. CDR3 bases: TGTGCCAGCAGTTACCATGGCCCGAGTGGCTCTGGGGCCAACGTCCTGACTTTC.

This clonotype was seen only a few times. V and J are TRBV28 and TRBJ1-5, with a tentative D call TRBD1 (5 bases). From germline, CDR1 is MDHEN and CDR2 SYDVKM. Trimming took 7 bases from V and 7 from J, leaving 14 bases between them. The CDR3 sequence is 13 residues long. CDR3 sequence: CASTRRGIQPQHF. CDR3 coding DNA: TGTGCCAGCACCCGACGGGGGATCCAGCCCCAGCATTTT.